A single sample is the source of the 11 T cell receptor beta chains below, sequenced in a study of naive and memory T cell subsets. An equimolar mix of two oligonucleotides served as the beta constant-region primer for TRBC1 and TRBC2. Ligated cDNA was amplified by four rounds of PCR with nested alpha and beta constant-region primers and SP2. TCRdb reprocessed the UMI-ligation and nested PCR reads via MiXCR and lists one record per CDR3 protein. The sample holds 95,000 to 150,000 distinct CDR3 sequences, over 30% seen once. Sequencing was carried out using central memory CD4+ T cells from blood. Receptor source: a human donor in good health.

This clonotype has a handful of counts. This CDR3 reads CASSFKTSSQPQHF. For the CDR3, the DNA is TGTGCCAGCAGTTTCAAAACGTCGAGTCAGCCCCAGCATTTT. V and J are TRBV27 and TRBJ1-5; D gene ambiguous. The CDR3 loop spans 14 amino acids. Germline V lookup: CDR1 MNHEY, CDR2 SMNVEV (reference sequence). Trimming took 3 bases from V and 6 from J, leaving 12 bases between them.

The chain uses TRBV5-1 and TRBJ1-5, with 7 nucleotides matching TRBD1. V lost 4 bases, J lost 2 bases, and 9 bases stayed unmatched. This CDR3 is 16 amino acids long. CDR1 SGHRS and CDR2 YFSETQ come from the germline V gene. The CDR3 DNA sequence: TGCGCCAGCAGCCTCGACAGGGCGGACGGCAATCAGCCCCAGCATTTT. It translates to CASSLDRADGNQPQHF. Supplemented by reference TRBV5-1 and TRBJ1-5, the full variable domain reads KAGVTQTPRYLIKTRGQQVTLSCSPISGHRSVSWYQQTPGQGLQFLFEYFSETQRNKGNFPGRFSGRQFSNSRSEMNVSTLELGDSALYLCASSLDRADGNQPQHFGDGTRLSIL.

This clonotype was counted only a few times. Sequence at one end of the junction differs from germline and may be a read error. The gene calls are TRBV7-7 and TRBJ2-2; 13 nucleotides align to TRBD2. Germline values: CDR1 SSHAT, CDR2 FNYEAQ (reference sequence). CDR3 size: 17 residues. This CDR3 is CASSARLAGGKTGELFF. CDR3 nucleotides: TGTGCTAGCAGCGCTAGACTAGCGGGAGGAAAAACCGGGGAGCTGTTTTTT.

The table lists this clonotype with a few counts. The CDR3 bases are TGTGCCAGCAGCATACAGGGAAACTCCTACGAGCAGTACTTC. This sequence encodes CASSIQGNSYEQYF. The V and J genes are TRBV7-2 and TRBJ2-7, with D perhaps TRBD1 (6 bases). This CDR3 spans 14 amino acids. Germline V gives CDR1 SGHTA, CDR2 FQGNSA. With 5 bases removed from V and 0 bases from J, the gap between germline ends came to 11 bases.

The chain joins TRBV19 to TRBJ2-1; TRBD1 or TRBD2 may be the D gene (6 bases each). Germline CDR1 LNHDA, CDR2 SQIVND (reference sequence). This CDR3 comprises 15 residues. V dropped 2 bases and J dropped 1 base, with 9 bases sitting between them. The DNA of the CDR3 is TGTGCCAGTAGTATACGGGGGCTATCCTACAATGAGCAGTTCTTC. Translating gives CASSIRGLSYNEQFF.

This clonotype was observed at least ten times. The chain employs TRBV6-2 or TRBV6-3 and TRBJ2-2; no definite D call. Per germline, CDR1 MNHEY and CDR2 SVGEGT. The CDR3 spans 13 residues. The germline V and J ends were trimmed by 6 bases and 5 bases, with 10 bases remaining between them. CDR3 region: CASSASETGELFF. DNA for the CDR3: TGTGCCAGCAGCGCAAGTGAAACCGGGGAGCTGTTTTTT.

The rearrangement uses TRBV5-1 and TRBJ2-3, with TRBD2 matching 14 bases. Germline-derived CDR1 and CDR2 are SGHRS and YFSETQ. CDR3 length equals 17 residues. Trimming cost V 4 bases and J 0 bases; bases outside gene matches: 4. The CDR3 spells CASSRLAGGKSTDTQYF. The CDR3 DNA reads TGCGCCAGCAGCAGACTAGCGGGAGGGAAAAGCACAGATACGCAGTATTTT.

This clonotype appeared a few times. CDR3 amino acids: CATSEPGPAETQYF. Here the CDR3 DNA reads TGTGCCACCAGTGAGCCTGGACCTGCCGAGACCCAGTACTTC. V is TRBV24-1 and J is TRBJ2-5, with D hard to call. This CDR3 comprises 14 residues. CDR1 and CDR2 from the germline V gene are KGHDR and SFDVKD. V dropped 4 bases and J dropped 5 bases, with 13 bases sitting between them.

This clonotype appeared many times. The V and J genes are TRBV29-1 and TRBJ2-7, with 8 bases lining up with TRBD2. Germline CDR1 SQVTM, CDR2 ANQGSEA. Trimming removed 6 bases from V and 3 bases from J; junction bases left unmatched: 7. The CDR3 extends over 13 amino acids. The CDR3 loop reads CSVSTGRGYEQYF. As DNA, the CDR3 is TGCAGCGTCTCTACCGGGAGGGGCTACGAGCAGTACTTC.

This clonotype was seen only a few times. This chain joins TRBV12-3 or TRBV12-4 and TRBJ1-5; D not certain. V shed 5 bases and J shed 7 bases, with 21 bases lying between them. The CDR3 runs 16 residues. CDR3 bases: TGTGCCAGCAGTCCTTCCCCTGGAGGCGACGGACAGCCCCAGCATTTT. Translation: CASSPSPGGDGQPQHF.

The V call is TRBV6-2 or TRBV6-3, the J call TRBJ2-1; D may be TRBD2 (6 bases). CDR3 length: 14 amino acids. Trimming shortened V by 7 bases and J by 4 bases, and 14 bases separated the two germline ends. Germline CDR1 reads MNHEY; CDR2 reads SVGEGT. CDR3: CASTKGLYYNEQFF. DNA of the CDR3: TGTGCCAGCACGAAGGGACTCTATTACAATGAGCAGTTCTTC.